This T cell receptor beta chain derives from a study of T cell responses to AZD1222 COVID-19 vaccine. Of note for this clone: Its antigen remains unknown.

Study observations and caveats: Repertoire sampling happened only post peak T cell response. Only six AZD1222 recipients tested seropositive at baseline. Along spike, vaccine-associated CD4 TCRs were found throughout, with dominance at 160-218 and 743-854.

Sequencing was performed with immunoSEQ multiplex PCR; in TCRdb, only in-frame clones are kept and a portion is missing. The profile shows about 170,000 clones, around 91% of them singletons. Sample: peripheral blood, taken on day 0 of AZD1222 vaccination. The source is an adult in good health.

CDR3 loop: CASSYTGTIETQYF. In DNA form, the CDR3 reads TGTGCCAGCAGTTATACCGGGACTATTGAGACCCAGTACTTC. V is TRBV11-2 and J is TRBJ2-5, with TRBD2 identical over 7 bases. Unmatched junction bases numbered 9, after V lost 6 bases and J lost 5 bases. The CDR3 is made up of 14 amino acids. Germline-derived CDR1 and CDR2 are SGHAT and FQNNGV.